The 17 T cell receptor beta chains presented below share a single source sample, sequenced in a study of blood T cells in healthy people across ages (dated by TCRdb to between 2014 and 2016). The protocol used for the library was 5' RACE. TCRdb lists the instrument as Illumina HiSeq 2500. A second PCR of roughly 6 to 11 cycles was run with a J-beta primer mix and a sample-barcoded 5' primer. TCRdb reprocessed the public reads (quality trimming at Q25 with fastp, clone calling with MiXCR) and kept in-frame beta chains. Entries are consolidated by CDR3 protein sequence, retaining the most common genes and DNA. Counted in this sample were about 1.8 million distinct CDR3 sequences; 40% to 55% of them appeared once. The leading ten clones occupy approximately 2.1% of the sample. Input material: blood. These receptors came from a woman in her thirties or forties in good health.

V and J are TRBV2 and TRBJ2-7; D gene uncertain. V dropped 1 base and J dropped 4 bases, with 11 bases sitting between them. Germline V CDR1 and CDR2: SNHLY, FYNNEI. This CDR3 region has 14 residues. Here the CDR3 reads CASSEGLLKYEQYF. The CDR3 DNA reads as TGTGCCAGCAGTGAAGGGCTCCTAAAATACGAGCAGTACTTC.

The CDR3 is CASSPPLGRSPYNEQFF. CDR3 in DNA: TGTGCCAGCAGCCCACCCTTGGGACGGTCCCCCTACAATGAGCAGTTCTTC. V gene TRBV7-9 combines with J gene TRBJ2-1; the D call may be TRBD1 or TRBD2 (5 bases each). V lost 5 bases, J lost 2 bases, and 19 bases lay in between. The CDR3 sequence is 17 residues long. CDR1 and CDR2 (germline): SEHNR, FQNEAQ (reference sequence).

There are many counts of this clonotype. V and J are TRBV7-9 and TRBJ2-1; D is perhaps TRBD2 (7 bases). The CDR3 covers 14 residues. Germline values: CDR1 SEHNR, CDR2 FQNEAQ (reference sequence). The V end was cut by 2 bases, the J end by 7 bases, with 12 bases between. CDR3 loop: CASSLTRGGNEQFF. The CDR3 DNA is TGTGCCAGCAGCTTAACCAGGGGAGGGAATGAGCAGTTCTTC.

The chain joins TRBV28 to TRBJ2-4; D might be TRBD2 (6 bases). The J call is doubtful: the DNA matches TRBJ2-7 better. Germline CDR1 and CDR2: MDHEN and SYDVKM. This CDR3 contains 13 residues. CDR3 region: CASMGGTVFEQYF. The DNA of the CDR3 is TGTGCCAGCATGGGGGGAACGGTATTCGAGCAGTACTTC.

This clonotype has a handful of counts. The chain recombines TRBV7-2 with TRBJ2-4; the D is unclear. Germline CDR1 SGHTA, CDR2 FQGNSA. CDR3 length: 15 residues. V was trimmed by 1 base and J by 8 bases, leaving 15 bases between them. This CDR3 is CASSLVFSVGDIQYF. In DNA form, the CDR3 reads TGTGCCAGCAGCTTAGTATTTTCCGTTGGAGACATTCAGTACTTC.

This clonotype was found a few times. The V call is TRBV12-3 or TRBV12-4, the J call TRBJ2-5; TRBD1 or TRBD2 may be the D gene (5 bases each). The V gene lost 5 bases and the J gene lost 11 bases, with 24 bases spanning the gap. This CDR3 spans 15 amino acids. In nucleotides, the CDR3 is TGTGCCAGCAGTCCCCGTGGGCAGGGAGTTAGAGAGCAGTACTTC. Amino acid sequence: CASSPRGQGVREQYF.

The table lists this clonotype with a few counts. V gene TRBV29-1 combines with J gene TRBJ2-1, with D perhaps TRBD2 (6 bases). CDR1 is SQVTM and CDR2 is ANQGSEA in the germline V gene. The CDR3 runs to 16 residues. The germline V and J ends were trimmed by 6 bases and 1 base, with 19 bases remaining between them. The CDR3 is CSVEPRGGGSYNEQFF. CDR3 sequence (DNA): TGCAGCGTGGAACCCCGGGGTGGGGGGTCCTACAATGAGCAGTTCTTC.

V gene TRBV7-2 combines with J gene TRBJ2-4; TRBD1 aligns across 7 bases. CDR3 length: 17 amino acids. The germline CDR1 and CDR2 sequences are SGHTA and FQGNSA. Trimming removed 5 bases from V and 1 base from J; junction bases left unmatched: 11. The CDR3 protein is CASSVLRGRGAKNIQYF. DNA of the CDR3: TGTGCCAGCAGCGTCCTCAGGGGGAGAGGGGCCAAAAACATTCAGTACTTC. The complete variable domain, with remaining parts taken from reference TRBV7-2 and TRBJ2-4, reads GAGVSQSPSNKVTEKGKDVELRCDPISGHTALYWYRQSLGQGLEFLIYFQGNSAPDKSGLPSDRFSAERTGGSVSTLTIQRTQQEDSAVYLCASSVLRGRGAKNIQYFGAGTRLSVL.

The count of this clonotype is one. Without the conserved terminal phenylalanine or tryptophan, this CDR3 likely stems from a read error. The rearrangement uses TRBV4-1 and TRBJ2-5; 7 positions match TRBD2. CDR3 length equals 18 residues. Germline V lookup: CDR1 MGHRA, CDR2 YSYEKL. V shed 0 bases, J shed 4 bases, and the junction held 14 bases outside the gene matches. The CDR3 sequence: CASSQEDASRGVVETQYS. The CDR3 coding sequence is TGCGCCAGCAGCCAAGAGGATGCGAGCCGGGGGGTGGTAGAGACCCAGTACTCC.

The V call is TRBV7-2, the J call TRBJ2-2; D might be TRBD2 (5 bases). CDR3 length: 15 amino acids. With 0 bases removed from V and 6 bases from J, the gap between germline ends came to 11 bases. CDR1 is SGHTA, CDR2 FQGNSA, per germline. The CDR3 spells CASSLAWTGSGELFF. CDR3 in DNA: TGTGCCAGCAGCTTAGCCTGGACGGGGTCCGGGGAGCTGTTTTTT.

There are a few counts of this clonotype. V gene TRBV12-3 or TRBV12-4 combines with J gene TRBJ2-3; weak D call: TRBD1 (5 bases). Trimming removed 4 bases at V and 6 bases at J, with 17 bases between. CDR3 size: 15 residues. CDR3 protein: CASSSFSGLVDTQYF. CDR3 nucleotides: TGTGCCAGCAGTTCATTTTCAGGGTTGGTGGATACGCAGTATTTT.

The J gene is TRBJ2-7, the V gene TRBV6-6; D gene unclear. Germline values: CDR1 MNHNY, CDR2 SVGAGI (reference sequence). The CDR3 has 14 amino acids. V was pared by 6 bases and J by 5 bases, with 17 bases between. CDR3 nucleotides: TGTGCCAGCAGGGAAGGGTCCCATGGAGACGAGCAGTACTTC. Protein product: CASREGSHGDEQYF.

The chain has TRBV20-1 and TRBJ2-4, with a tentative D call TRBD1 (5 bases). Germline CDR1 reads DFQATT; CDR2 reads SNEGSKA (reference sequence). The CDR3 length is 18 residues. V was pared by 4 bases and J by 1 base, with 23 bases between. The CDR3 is CSANFSAAAAGAKNIQYF. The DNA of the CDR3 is TGCAGTGCTAATTTCTCCGCGGCGGCTGCAGGGGCCAAAAACATTCAGTACTTC.

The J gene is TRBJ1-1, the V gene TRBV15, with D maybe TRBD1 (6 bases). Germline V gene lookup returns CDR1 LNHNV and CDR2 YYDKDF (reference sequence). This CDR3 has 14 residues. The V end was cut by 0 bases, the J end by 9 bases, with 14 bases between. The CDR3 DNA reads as TGTGCCACCAGCAGAGATCGGGCAGGGGTTAAAGCTTTCTTT. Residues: CATSRDRAGVKAFF.

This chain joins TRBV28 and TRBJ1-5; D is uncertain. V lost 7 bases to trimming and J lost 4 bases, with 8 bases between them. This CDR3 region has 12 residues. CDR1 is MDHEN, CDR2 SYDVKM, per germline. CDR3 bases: TGTGCCAGCAAGCCAGGAAATCAGCCCCAGCATTTT. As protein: CASKPGNQPQHF.

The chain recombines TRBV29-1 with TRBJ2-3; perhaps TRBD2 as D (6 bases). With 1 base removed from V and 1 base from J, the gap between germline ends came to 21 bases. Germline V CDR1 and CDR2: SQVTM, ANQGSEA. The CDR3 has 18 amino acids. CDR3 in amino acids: CSVEVGGGPLSRTDTQYF. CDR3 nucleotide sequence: TGCAGCGTTGAAGTTGGAGGAGGGCCACTCAGCCGCACAGATACGCAGTATTTT.

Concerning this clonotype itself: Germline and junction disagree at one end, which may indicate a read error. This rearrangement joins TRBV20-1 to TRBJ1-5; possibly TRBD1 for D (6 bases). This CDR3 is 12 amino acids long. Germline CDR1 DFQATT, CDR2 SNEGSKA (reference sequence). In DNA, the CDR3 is TGCGGTGCAAGGACGGGGGGCCAGCCCCAGCATTTT. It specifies CGARTGGQPQHF.